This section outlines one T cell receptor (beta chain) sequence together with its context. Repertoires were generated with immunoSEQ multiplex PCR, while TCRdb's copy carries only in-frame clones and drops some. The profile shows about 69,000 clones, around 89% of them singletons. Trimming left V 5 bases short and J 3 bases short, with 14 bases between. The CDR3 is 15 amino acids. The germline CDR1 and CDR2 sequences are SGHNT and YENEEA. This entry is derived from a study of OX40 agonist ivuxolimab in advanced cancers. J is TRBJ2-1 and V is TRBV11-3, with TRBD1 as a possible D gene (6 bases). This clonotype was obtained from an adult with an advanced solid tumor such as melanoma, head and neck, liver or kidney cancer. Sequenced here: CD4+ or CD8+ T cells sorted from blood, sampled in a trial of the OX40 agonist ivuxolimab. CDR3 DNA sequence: TGTGCCAGCAGCCCAGGTCGGGACAACTACAATGAGCAGTTCTTC. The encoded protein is CASSPGRDNYNEQFF.